The TCR beta chain under discussion was sequenced for a study of cytomegalovirus exposure and HLA in healthy donors. Study outcomes and limitations: TCR beta sequences numbering around 15,000 were associated with HLA alleles at 0.05 false discovery rate in a later analysis. According to reports, the classifier identified cytomegalovirus status with high specificity and sensitivity.

CDR1 is SEHNR and CDR2 is FQNEAQ in the germline V gene (reference sequence). The CDR3 consists of 14 residues. Trimming stripped 5 bases from V and 5 bases from J, with 14 bases between. Note on this clone: Its antigen remains unknown.

PCR amplification relied on 60 Vbeta primers (plus 13 Jbeta primers). Method: immunoSEQ multiplex PCR; TCRdb's copy keeps in-frame clones and lacks some. The sample lists about 140,000 clones, 78% occurring once. The V gene is TRBV7-9, the J gene TRBJ2-3, with D possibly being TRBD1 (6 bases). This sequence originates from a female donor in good health and CMV-seronegative. The source material was PBMCs. Here the CDR3 DNA reads TGTGCCAGCAGCCATCGGTTAGGGGGAGATACGCAGTATTTT. Its protein product is CASSHRLGGDTQYF.